The source of this TCR beta chain is a study of T cells in Graves' hyperthyroidism and ophthalmopathy (dated by TCRdb to about 2019). In terms of the full investigation: Peripheral blood samples were taken at the time of initial diagnosis, prior to any treatment. A discovery cohort of roughly 100 patients, 43 with Graves' ophthalmopathy and over 55 with stable Graves' hyperthyroidism, was used to find distinguishing TCR V-J signatures. An independent validation cohort of 18 to 20 hyperthyroidism patients and 17 patients who later progressed to ophthalmopathy tested prospective prediction of ophthalmopathy. The 100 discovery patients were randomly split 7:3 into training and test sets. In addition, the study compared T-cell repertoires in thyroid tissue and in blood from five to seven Graves' hyperthyroidism patients. After sampling, hyperthyroidism patients received methimazole starting at 30 mg daily, and ophthalmopathy patients received high-dose intravenous methylprednisolone. TCR Vbeta CDR3 sequencing of some 140 peripheral blood samples (43 ophthalmopathy, over 70 hyperthyroidism and some 17 progressor patients) is reported in the paper.

As for this clonotype: The clone's antigen remains unknown. No per-base quality is available; no much larger clone lies one base away.

The TCR beta CDR3 regions were amplified from the RNA transcripts. For the first round of RT-PCR on the TCR CDR3, the HTBI primer set was used together with the Qiagen OneStep RT-PCR kit. Libraries were constructed in a second round of multiplex PCR, after which size selection and purification were performed. Sequencing of the libraries was done on an Illumina HiSeq2000 using paired-end 100 bp reads. The study's own analysis went as follows. SOAPnuke was used to process the raw data, throwing out any read that contained adapters or uncalled bases, had a mean Phred below 15, or lacked an exact constant-primer or identifier match. COPE v1.2.5 was used to merge the high-quality paired reads, and each unique nucleotide sequence was defined as a clonotype. MiTCR v1.1 was used to align the clonotypes against IMGT TRBV, TRBD and TRBJ reference segments. Only V-J combinations with frequency above 0.0001, covering 99.2% of repertoires, were analysed. The TCS score was defined as F50 (clonal expansion) divided by E x V (chaos), with BLOSUM62-based TCRdist calculated between CDR3 peptides within each V-J. Welch's t-statistics and random forest reduced approximately 520 V-J features to fewer than 15, which were used in a naive Bayes classifier (R e1071). Clones were called with MiXCR by TCRdb after fastp trimmed the public reads at Q25, and only in-frame beta chains were retained. For every CDR3 protein sequence, its rows merge into one entry that carries the most common genes and DNA. These V and J calls are TCRdb output, not the study's own analysis. The sample table records about 640,000 distinct CDR3 sequences; around 21% of these occur just once. Clones ranked in the top ten supply approximately 30% of the sample.

In the ophthalmopathy patients, disease was moderately to severely active, with a Clinical Activity Score of 3 or more, a NOSPECS grade of 4 or more, and a duration of less than 3 months. Exclusion was applied to patients with uncontrolled infections, other autoimmune diseases, pregnancy or lactation. Diagnoses were based on clinical symptoms, serum thyroxine and TRAb, thyroid ultrasound and orbital computed tomography. PBMCs were isolated from about 9.1 ml of fresh peripheral blood by Ficoll-Paque density gradient centrifugation. Total RNA was extracted with Trizol reagent, and quality was checked on an Agilent 2100 Bioanalyzer. V loses 7 bases of germline sequence and J loses 3 bases, and the interval between the two ends is 11 bases. The CDR3 holds 13 amino acids from the cysteine to the phenylalanine. The DNA shown is the 39-base CDR3, in frame from base 1. General conclusions and limits of the study: In validation, progression to ophthalmopathy was predicted by the model with more than 65% sensitivity and 72% to 85% specificity, a median of about 6 months before onset. Most expanded thyroid clonotypes (frequency above 0.001) were also detected in blood, suggesting blood repertoires may reflect thyroid immune responses. Sample size was not statistically predetermined, and blinding of investigators to group allocation was not performed. A 13 V-J signature model separated ophthalmopathy from stable hyperthyroidism, with roughly 88% sensitivity and about 81% specificity in cross-validation and 80%/75% in testing.

Material: blood. Recombination connected TRBV12-3 or TRBV12-4 to TRBJ2-3; TRBD1 is a possible D gene, resting on 6 matching bases. The sequence derives from a man aged 25 to 40 with Graves' ophthalmopathy. The CDR3 reads as follows: CASILRGTDTQYF. The bases are TGTGCCAGCATACTCAGGGGAACAGATACGCAGTATTTT.